The rows below give T cell receptor beta chains drawn from one sample of a study of cytomegalovirus exposure and HLA in healthy donors. This table comes from immunoSEQ multiplex PCR, and its TCRdb copy is limited to in-frame clones, with some not included. The sample has around 180,000 clones, 75% to 85% seen once; the top ten hold less than 1.5%. Sequencing used PBMCs. These receptor sequences come from a woman in her twenties or thirties in good health and CMV-seropositive. CDR3s include the opening cysteine and the closing phenylalanine or tryptophan. The D gene is left open where the match is weak. The size of a clone is reported for some rows only, either as once, few or many, or as a class for expanded clones.

cdr3_aa cdr3_nt d_call v_call clone_size j_call
CATSRDSGGRHTEAFF TGTGCCACCAGCAGAGATTCAGGGGGCCGGCATACTGAAGCTTTCTTT TRBD1 TRBV15 . TRBJ1-1
CASSLAAAGNYGYTF TGTGCCAGCAGCTTAGCCGCAGCGGGGAACTATGGCTACACCTTC . TRBV7-8 . TRBJ1-2
CASSPGHHEVQPQHF TGTGCCAGCAGCCCGGGACACCATGAGGTCCAGCCCCAGCATTTT . TRBV6-6 . TRBJ1-5
CASSLAGGTGELFF TGTGCCAGCAGCTTGGCGGGTGGAACCGGGGAGCTGTTTTTT . TRBV5-4 once TRBJ2-2
CASSPQGAGTDTQYF TGTGCCAGCAGTCCACAGGGGGCGGGCACAGATACGCAGTATTTT TRBD1 TRBV7-2 . TRBJ2-3
CAWSPGTSGRGSYEQYF TGTGCCTGGAGTCCCGGGACTAGCGGGAGAGGGTCCTACGAGCAGTACTTC TRBD2 TRBV30 . TRBJ2-7
CSVMRESNEQFF TGCAGCGTTATGAGGGAGAGCAATGAGCAGTTCTTC . TRBV29-1 . TRBJ2-1
CASSPVLYSEQYF TGTGCCAGCAGCCCCGTACTGTATTCCGAGCAGTACTTC . TRBV7-2 few TRBJ2-7
CASSPSGIGELFF TGTGCCAGCAGCCCTAGCGGGATAGGGGAGCTGTTTTTT TRBD2 TRBV11-3 few TRBJ2-2
CASSYSTQPSTDTQYF TGTGCCAGCAGTTACTCCACACAGCCTAGCACAGATACGCAGTATTTT . TRBV6-5 . TRBJ2-3
CASIKGTGALNEQFF TGTGCCAGCATCAAGGGGACAGGGGCTCTCAATGAGCAGTTCTTC TRBD1 TRBV6-6 . TRBJ2-1
CASSETPRGSYNEQFF TGTGCCAGCAGTGAGACTCCCCGGGGCTCCTACAATGAGCAGTTCTTC . TRBV28 few TRBJ2-1
CASSQDTGTSAGRGQFF TGTGCCAGCAGCCAAGATACCGGGACTAGCGCCGGGAGGGGCCAGTTCTTC TRBD2 TRBV4-2 once TRBJ2-1
CASSDLRGRGETQYF TGTGCCAGCAGTGATCTCAGGGGGCGCGGGGAGACCCAGTACTTC TRBD1 TRBV28 few TRBJ2-5
CASSPQGQGFHEQYF TGTGCCAGCAGCCCCCAGGGACAGGGTTTCCACGAGCAGTACTTC TRBD1 TRBV9 . TRBJ2-7
CASSLPGANYGYTF TGTGCCAGCAGCCTCCCGGGAGCTAACTATGGCTACACCTTC . TRBV28 . TRBJ1-2
CASSYSLGGSRDEQYF TGTGCCAGCAGTTACTCCCTAGGGGGCTCTAGGGACGAGCAGTACTTC TRBD1 TRBV6-5 . TRBJ2-7
CASSWTQGNEKLFF TGTGCCAGCAGTTGGACGCAGGGTAATGAAAAACTGTTTTTT . TRBV6-5 few TRBJ1-4
CASSEQNTQYF TGCGCCAGCAGCGAACAGAATACGCAGTATTTT . TRBV5-1 . TRBJ2-3
CASSRREDTQYF TGTGCCAGCAGCAGAAGGGAGGATACGCAGTATTTT . TRBV9 once TRBJ2-3
CASGLRAGGPGEQFF TGTGCCAGCGGCCTTAGGGCGGGAGGGCCGGGTGAGCAGTTCTTC TRBD2 TRBV7-3 . TRBJ2-1
CASASGGRIEQYF TGTGCCAGCGCTAGCGGTGGGAGAATTGAGCAGTACTTC TRBD2 TRBV28 . TRBJ2-7
CASGTVGAGVYEQYF TGTGCCAGCGGGACCGTTGGGGCGGGGGTCTACGAGCAGTACTTC TRBD2 TRBV11-2 . TRBJ2-7
CASSYGDRGYEQYF TGTGCCAGCTCCTACGGGGACAGGGGGTACGAGCAGTACTTC TRBD1 TRBV28 . TRBJ2-7
CASSLGQARSGNTIYF TGTGCCAGCAGCTTAGGACAAGCTAGGTCTGGAAACACCATATATTTT . TRBV13 . TRBJ1-3
CASSLSPTSPITGF TGTGCCAGCAGCTTAAGCCCCACTAGTCCTATTACCGGCTTC . TRBV11-3 . TRBJ2-7
CASSRGLAGSQNYEQYF TGTGCCAGCAGCAGAGGACTAGCGGGATCCCAGAACTACGAGCAGTACTTC TRBD2 TRBV5-4 . TRBJ2-7
CASSLGIAESTDTQYF TGCGCCAGCAGCTTGGGAATAGCGGAGAGCACAGATACGCAGTATTTT . TRBV5-1 . TRBJ2-3
CASSLETEKKLFF TGCGCCAGCAGCTTAGAGACAGAAAAAAAACTGTTTTTT . TRBV5-1 . TRBJ1-4
CASRTGMNTEAFF TGCGCCAGCCGGACAGGCATGAACACTGAAGCTTTCTTT TRBD1 TRBV10-2 . TRBJ1-1
CASRKPTSSYNEQFF TGTGCCAGCAGAAAACCCACGAGCTCCTACAATGAGCAGTTCTTC . TRBV28 . TRBJ2-1
CASSPGIGTGGNIQYF TGCGCCAGCAGCCCTGGGATCGGGACAGGGGGAAACATTCAGTACTTC TRBD1 TRBV5-1 . TRBJ2-4
CASSLGREGLNEQFF TGTGCCAGCAGTTTGGGGCGGGAGGGCCTGAATGAGCAGTTCTTC TRBD2 TRBV27 . TRBJ2-1
CASRAGTGHNEQFF TGTGCCAGCAGAGCGGGGACAGGCCACAATGAGCAGTTCTTC . TRBV6-1 few TRBJ2-1
CASSPSRGVNTEAFF TGCGCCAGCAGCCCCTCCCGCGGGGTGAACACTGAAGCTTTCTTT . TRBV4-1 few TRBJ1-1
CASNLSGWPYEQYF TGTGCCAGCAACCTCTCGGGGTGGCCCTACGAGCAGTACTTC . TRBV28 . TRBJ2-7
CAWSGQGAFYEQYF TGTGCCTGGAGTGGACAGGGGGCCTTCTACGAGCAGTACTTC TRBD1 TRBV30 . TRBJ2-7
CASTAAAGNEKLFF TGTGCCAGCACCGCCGCTGCCGGGAATGAAAAACTGTTTTTT . TRBV5-6 . TRBJ1-4
CAWSGQGGNQPQHF TGTGCCTGGAGTGGGCAGGGGGGCAATCAGCCCCAGCATTTT TRBD1 TRBV30 . TRBJ1-5
CASSEGRTGISNQPQHF TGTGCCAGCAGTGAAGGTAGGACAGGGATTAGCAATCAGCCCCAGCATTTT TRBD1 TRBV2 . TRBJ1-5
CASSRQGYGYTF TGTGCCAGCAGTCGACAGGGCTATGGCTACACCTTC TRBD1 TRBV6-5 . TRBJ1-2
CASLGQYLYEQYF TGTGCCAGCCTGGGACAGTACCTTTACGAGCAGTACTTC TRBD1 TRBV28 . TRBJ2-7
CATSGYGSLNTEAFF TGTGCCACCTCCGGGTATGGTTCCCTGAACACTGAAGCTTTCTTT . TRBV6-5 . TRBJ1-1
CASSLGQEVGEQFF TGCGCCAGCAGCTTGGGGCAAGAGGTGGGTGAGCAGTTCTTC . TRBV5-1 . TRBJ2-1
CASSQEPTRSRLTDTQYF TGCGCCAGCAGCCAAGAACCCACCCGCAGTCGTCTCACAGATACGCAGTATTTT . TRBV4-1 . TRBJ2-3
CASSQAGTGEDNEQFF TGTGCCAGCAGCCAGGCCGGGACAGGGGAGGACAATGAGCAGTTCTTC TRBD1 TRBV4-2 . TRBJ2-1
CASMAGSGLKGYTF TGTGCCAGCATGGCAGGGTCTGGGCTTAAGGGCTACACCTTC . TRBV2 . TRBJ1-2
CASGKTGGTGQFF TGTGCCAGCGGAAAAACAGGGGGCACTGGGCAGTTCTTC TRBD1 TRBV6-5 few TRBJ2-1
CASSSVLAEAFF TGTGCCAGTAGCTCTGTCCTCGCTGAAGCTTTCTTT . TRBV19 . TRBJ1-1
CATSRDWQAGGSAQETQYF TGTGCCACCAGCAGAGATTGGCAGGCAGGGGGCTCCGCGCAAGAGACCCAGTACTTC TRBD1 TRBV15 . TRBJ2-5